Following are 20 T cell receptor beta chains from one sample sequenced in a study of T cells in Graves' hyperthyroidism and ophthalmopathy. Amplified TCR beta CDR3 regions came from RNA transcripts. HTBI primers drove first-round RT-PCR of the TCR CDR3. Using its own MiXCR run on the multiplex PCR reads, TCRdb lists one record per CDR3 protein. The sample holds about 560,000 distinct CDR3 sequences; 16% are singletons and the top ten take around 19%. Specimen: blood. Source of these receptors: a woman aged 18 to 35 with Graves' hyperthyroidism.

This clonotype was counted a few times. V and J are TRBV30 and TRBJ2-1, with D perhaps matching TRBD1 or TRBD2 (5 bases each). Germline lookup yields CDR1 GTSNPN and CDR2 SVGIG (reference sequence). V lost 5 bases and J lost 5, with 10 bases in between. The CDR3 runs to 12 residues. The CDR3 region has the DNA TGTGCCTGGGGGGACGGAAACAATGAGCAGTTCTTC. Translated: CAWGDGNNEQFF.

This clonotype was counted between two and nine times. The chain couples TRBV4-1 to TRBJ1-5; no clear D gene. Trimming took off 3 bases at V and 9 bases at J, with 9 bases between the two ends. Germline loops: CDR1 MGHRA, CDR2 YSYEKL. This CDR3 contains 12 residues. As DNA, the CDR3 is TGCGCCAGCAGCCAGGGTTGGGGGCCCCAGCATTTT. This codes for CASSQGWGPQHF.

In its sample, this clonotype was seen many times. The rearrangement links TRBV20-1 to TRBJ2-7; 7 bases line up with TRBD1. Germline values: CDR1 DFQATT, CDR2 SNEGSKA (reference sequence). CDR3 size: 14 residues. Unmatched junction bases numbered 6, after V lost 3 bases and J lost 1 base. The CDR3 DNA follows: TGCAGTGCTAGTGTTCTGGACAGGTCCTACGAGCAGTACTTC. Its protein is CSASVLDRSYEQYF.

This clonotype was recorded many times. The CDR3 sequence: CAISDQGQGDNEQFF. CDR3 in DNA: TGTGCCATCAGTGACCAGGGACAGGGTGACAATGAGCAGTTCTTC. J is TRBJ2-1 and V is TRBV10-3; 9 nucleotides align to TRBD1. The germline CDR1 and CDR2 sequences are ENHRY and SYGVKD. V lost 3 bases, J lost 5 bases, and 5 bases stayed unmatched. CDR3 length: 15 amino acids.

This clonotype was counted between two and nine times. The V call is TRBV19, the J call TRBJ1-3, with D possibly TRBD1 on 5 matching bases. Trimming took off 7 bases at V and 0 bases at J, with 19 bases between the two ends. This CDR3 is 17 amino acids long. Germline V gene data show CDR1 as LNHDA and CDR2 as SQIVND (reference sequence). In DNA form, the CDR3 reads TGTGCCAGTACCCCACCCTCGGGACCCTACTCTGGAAACACCATATATTTT. This gives the protein CASTPPSGPYSGNTIYF.

This clonotype was observed many times. The chain is built from TRBV28 and TRBJ2-7; tentatively, D is TRBD1 (5 bases). CDR1 and CDR2 from the germline V gene are MDHEN and SYDVKM. There are 16 residues in the CDR3. The V end lost 6 bases, the J end lost 0 bases, and 18 bases lay between the germline ends. The CDR3 here is CASSQPLGDSSYEQYF. CDR3 nucleotides: TGTGCCAGCAGCCAACCCTTGGGTGACAGCTCCTACGAGCAGTACTTC.

The chain has TRBV20-1 and TRBJ2-1; 10 nucleotides match TRBD2. Germline CDR1 reads DFQATT; CDR2 reads SNEGSKA (reference sequence). The CDR3 totals 13 residues. The CDR3 coding sequence is TGCACCGTAGCGGGAGGCGCAGGGGGCGAGCAGTTCTTC. Translation gives CTVAGGAGGEQFF.

This clonotype appeared many times. The chain joins TRBV28 to TRBJ2-5; D possibly matches TRBD1 or TRBD2 (5 bases each). V was clipped by 7 bases and J by 1 base, with 10 bases between them. The CDR3 runs to 13 residues. The V gene's germline CDR1 is MDHEN and CDR2 SYDVKM. In nucleotides, the CDR3 is TGTGCCAGCACTCCAGGGAGCCAAGAGACCCAGTACTTC. This encodes CASTPGSQETQYF.

The V call is TRBV27, the J call TRBJ2-7, with D possibly TRBD2 on 6 matching bases. V was cut by 2 bases and J by 5 bases, with 22 bases left in between. The germline CDR1 and CDR2 sequences are MNHEY and SMNVEV (reference sequence). The CDR3 contains 17 residues. In nucleotides, the CDR3 is TGTGCCAGCAGTTTAATTGACTTGGAGGGGCAGAGGGACGAGCAGTACTTC. Translated: CASSLIDLEGQRDEQYF.

This clonotype appeared a few times. This sequence joins TRBV5-8 and TRBJ1-5, with D uncertain. Germline values: CDR1 SGHTS, CDR2 YDEGEE. This CDR3 has 14 amino acids. Trimming took 1 base from V and 3 from J, leaving 8 bases between them. CDR3 sequence: CASSLLGPNQPQHF. In DNA, the CDR3 is TGTGCCAGCAGCTTGCTGGGTCCCAATCAGCCCCAGCATTTT. The full variable domain, in which reference TRBV5-8 and TRBJ1-5 provide the parts outside the CDR3, is EAGVTQSPTHLIKTRGQQATLRCSPISGHTSVYWYQQALGLGLQFLLWYDEGEERNRGNFPPRFSGRQFPNYSSELNVNALELEDSALYLCASSLLGPNQPQHFGDGTRLSIL.

This clonotype was counted ten times or more. This chain links TRBV11-1 with TRBJ1-1; the D gene is possibly TRBD1 (5 bases). The CDR3 extends over 16 amino acids. The V gene lost 2 bases and the J gene lost 4 bases, with 17 bases spanning the gap. CDR1 SGHAT and CDR2 FQDESV come from the germline V gene (reference sequence). The CDR3 DNA is TGTGCCAGCAGCTTACCCGCCCTTGGGGGAATCACTGAAGCTTTCTTT. As protein: CASSLPALGGITEAFF. The whole variable domain, remainder taken from reference TRBV11-1 and TRBJ1-1, is EAEVAQSPRYKITEKSQAVAFWCDPISGHATLYWYRQILGQGPELLVQFQDESVVDDSQLPKDRFSAERLKGVDSTLKIQPAELGDSAMYLCASSLPALGGITEAFFGQGTRLTVV.

This clonotype was seen more than once but under ten times. This chain connects TRBV5-1 to TRBJ2-5; maybe TRBD1 (6 bases). V lost 6 bases and J 1 base, leaving 10 bases between the germline ends. This CDR3 has 13 residues. The germline V gene encodes CDR1 SGHRS and CDR2 YFSETQ. CDR3 sequence reads: CASKMTGQETQYF. The CDR3 coding sequence is TGCGCCAGCAAGATGACAGGCCAAGAGACCCAGTACTTC.

A word on this clonotype: Being one base from a much bigger clone, this may be a read error. The chain couples TRBV18 to TRBJ2-7; D unclear. The CDR3 covers 11 residues. Germline CDR1 KGHSH, CDR2 LQKENI. This chain's CDR3 is CASSDNYERYF. For the CDR3, the DNA is TGTGCCAGCTCAGACAACTACGAGCGGTACTTC.

V is TRBV6-1 and J is TRBJ2-2; 10 bases map to TRBD1. The V segment lost 5 bases and the J segment 4 bases; nucleotides outside the gene matches: 4. CDR3 length equals 15 residues. The V gene's germline CDR1 is MNHNS and CDR2 SASEGT. The CDR3 DNA reads TGTGCCAGCAGTCCCGGGACAGGGGTCACCGGGGAGCTGTTTTTT. Translation: CASSPGTGVTGELFF.

This clonotype was seen ten or more times. The genes are TRBV12-3 or TRBV12-4 and TRBJ1-4; TRBD1 matches at 7 bases. This CDR3 is built from 13 residues. Trimming cost V 2 bases and J 11 bases; bases outside gene matches: 5. The chain's CDR3 is CASSLTQGLKLFF. The CDR3 nucleotides read TGTGCCAGCAGTTTAACACAGGGGTTGAAACTGTTTTTT.

This clonotype showed up just a few times. The chain has TRBV27 and TRBJ1-5, with 8 bases matching TRBD1. V shed 5 bases, J shed 0 bases, and the junction held 18 bases outside the gene matches. This CDR3 comprises 20 residues. Germline CDR1 reads MNHEY; CDR2 reads SMNVEV (reference sequence). The CDR3 DNA sequence: TGTGCCAGCAGTCTCCGGGCGACCCGGGACAGGCGATATAGCAATCAGCCCCAGCATTTT. Protein: CASSLRATRDRRYSNQPQHF.

This clonotype was seen more than once but under ten times. V and J are TRBV20-1 and TRBJ2-2; TRBD2 is a possible D gene (6 bases). From germline, CDR1 is DFQATT and CDR2 SNEGSKA (reference sequence). The CDR3 sequence is 12 residues long. V lost 5 bases and J lost 4, with 8 bases in between. CDR3 DNA sequence: TGCAGTGCTGGGACTCTCACCGGGGAGCTGTTTTTT. It is translated as CSAGTLTGELFF.

The sample holds many counts of this clonotype. The V and J genes are TRBV20-1 and TRBJ2-1, with D maybe TRBD2 (5 bases). Germline V gene sequence: CDR1 DFQATT, CDR2 SNEGSKA (reference sequence). The V gene lost 3 bases and the J gene lost 8 bases, with 20 bases spanning the gap. The CDR3 runs 15 residues. The CDR3 sequence is CSASEGSGYSYEQFF. Written as DNA, the CDR3 is TGCAGTGCTAGCGAGGGTTCCGGGTATAGCTATGAGCAGTTCTTC.

This clonotype was observed at least ten times. Here the CDR3 reads CASSYGPAGVGPYEQYF. CDR3 coding DNA: TGTGCCAGCAGTTACGGACCAGCGGGAGTGGGACCATACGAGCAGTACTTC. This chain joins TRBV6-2 or TRBV6-3 and TRBJ2-7; 8 nucleotides agree with TRBD2. Germline V gene lookup returns CDR1 MNHEY and CDR2 SVGEGT. V gave up 2 bases and J gave up 4 bases; unmatched junction bases: 13. There are 17 residues in the CDR3.

In this sample, this clonotype turned up a few times. The chain is built from TRBV30 and TRBJ2-7, with 8 nucleotides matching TRBD1. The CDR3 is made up of 14 amino acids. Per the germline V gene, CDR1 is GTSNPN and CDR2 is SVGIG (reference sequence). V was clipped by 0 bases and J by 5 bases; unmatched bases: 6. CDR3 loop: CAWSVTDRVHEQYF. The DNA for the CDR3 is TGTGCCTGGAGTGTGACGGACAGGGTCCACGAGCAGTACTTC.